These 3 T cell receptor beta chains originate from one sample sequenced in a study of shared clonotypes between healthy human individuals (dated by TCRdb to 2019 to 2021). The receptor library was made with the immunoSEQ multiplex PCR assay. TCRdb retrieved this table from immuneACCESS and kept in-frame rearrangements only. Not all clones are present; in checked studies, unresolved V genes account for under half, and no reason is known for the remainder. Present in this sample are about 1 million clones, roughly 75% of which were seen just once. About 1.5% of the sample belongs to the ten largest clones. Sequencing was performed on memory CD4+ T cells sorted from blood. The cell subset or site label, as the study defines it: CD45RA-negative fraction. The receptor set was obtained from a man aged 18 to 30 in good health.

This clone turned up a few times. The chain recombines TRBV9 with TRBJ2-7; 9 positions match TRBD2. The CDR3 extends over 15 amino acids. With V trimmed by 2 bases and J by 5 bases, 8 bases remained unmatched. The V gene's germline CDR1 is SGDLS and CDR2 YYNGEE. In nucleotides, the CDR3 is TGTGCCAGCAGCGTTGGCGGGAGGGCCGGGAACGAGCAGTACTTC. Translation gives CASSVGGRAGNEQYF.

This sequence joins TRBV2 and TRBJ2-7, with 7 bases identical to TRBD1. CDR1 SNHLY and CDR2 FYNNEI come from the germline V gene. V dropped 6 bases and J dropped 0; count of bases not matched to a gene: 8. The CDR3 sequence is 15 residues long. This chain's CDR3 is CASRTSGTDSYEQYF. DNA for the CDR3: TGTGCCAGCAGGACTTCCGGGACAGACTCCTACGAGCAGTACTTC.

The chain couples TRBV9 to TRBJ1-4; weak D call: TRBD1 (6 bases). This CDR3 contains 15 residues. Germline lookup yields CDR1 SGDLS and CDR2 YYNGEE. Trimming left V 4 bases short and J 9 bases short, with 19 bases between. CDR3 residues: CASSYRVPGEQKLFF. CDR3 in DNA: TGTGCCAGCAGCTATCGGGTCCCAGGGGAGCAAAAACTGTTTTTT.